Listed here are 22 T cell receptor beta chains from one sample, sequenced in a study of T cells after yellow fever vaccination. TCRdb used MiXCR to reprocess the 5' RACE reads, holding one entry per CDR3 protein. The sample has roughly 100,000 distinct CDR3 sequences; 8.9% are singletons. Sequenced here: CD8+ T cells not binding an NS4B(214-222) dextramer, sorted from PBMCs, sampled less than 16 days after the first yellow fever vaccination. Receptors were obtained from a man in his late teens or twenties who received the YFV17D yellow fever vaccine.

This clonotype was counted a few times. The V and J genes are TRBV9 and TRBJ2-2; no firm D call. Germline values: CDR1 SGDLS, CDR2 YYNGEE. Trimming cost V 4 bases and J 2 bases, with 6 bases left between them. This CDR3 is built from 13 residues. The CDR3 region is CASSPTNTGELFF. For the CDR3, the DNA is TGTGCCAGCAGCCCCACAAACACCGGGGAGCTGTTTTTT.

This clonotype was seen a few times. The chain has TRBV12-3 or TRBV12-4 and TRBJ1-4, with D perhaps TRBD1 (5 bases). The CDR3 length is 14 residues. The germline V and J ends were trimmed by 4 bases and 7 bases, with 13 bases remaining between them. CDR3: CASSSPGLSEKLFF. CDR3 in DNA: TGTGCCAGCAGTTCCCCAGGGTTAAGTGAAAAACTGTTTTTT.

This clonotype was found a few times. The chain couples TRBV29-1 to TRBJ1-2, with a weak D call TRBD1 (6 bases). This CDR3 is 11 amino acids long. Per germline, CDR1 SQVTM and CDR2 ANQGSEA. Between the trimmed V and J ends, which lost 7 bases and 4 bases, there was a span of 10 bases. DNA of the CDR3: TGCAGCGGGCAGGGGACCTATGGCTACACCTTC. The encoded protein is CSGQGTYGYTF.

This clonotype was counted a few times. This chain joins TRBV5-4 and TRBJ1-1; TRBD1 is a possible D gene (6 bases). Trimming removed 2 bases at V and 3 bases at J, with 11 bases between. Germline V lookup: CDR1 SGHNT, CDR2 YYREEE (reference sequence). This CDR3 has 14 amino acids. The CDR3 loop is CASSFGGSDTEAFF. The DNA of the CDR3 is TGTGCCAGCAGCTTTGGGGGCAGTGACACTGAAGCTTTCTTT. Full variable domain (remainder filled in from reference TRBV5-4 and TRBJ1-1): ETGVTQSPTHLIKTRGQQVTLRCSSQSGHNTVSWYQQALGQGPQFIFQYYREEENGRGNFPPRFSGLQFPNYSSELNVNALELDDSALYLCASSFGGSDTEAFFGQGTRLTVV.

Only a few counts were recorded for this clonotype. V is TRBV5-5 and J is TRBJ1-5, with a possible D match to TRBD1 (6 bases). Trimming stripped 5 bases from V and 0 bases from J, with 12 bases between. Germline V gene lookup returns CDR1 SGHKS and CDR2 YYEKEE (reference sequence). The CDR3 length is 15 residues. This CDR3 is CASSSGQNSNQPQHF. In nucleotides, the CDR3 is TGTGCCAGCAGTTCCGGACAGAATAGCAATCAGCCCCAGCATTTT.

The chain links TRBV6-1 to TRBJ2-4; D tentatively fits TRBD1 or TRBD2 (5 bases each). CDR1 and CDR2 from the germline V gene are MNHNS and SASEGT. V was trimmed by 3 bases and J by 1 base, leaving 10 bases between them. The CDR3 extends over 15 amino acids. This chain's CDR3 is CASSDTGLAKNIQYF. The CDR3 DNA sequence: TGTGCCAGCAGTGACACGGGGCTGGCCAAAAACATTCAGTACTTC.

This clonotype was seen a few times. V usage is TRBV11-2 and J usage is TRBJ2-7; D unclear. The germline V gene encodes CDR1 SGHAT and CDR2 FQNNGV. Trimming removed 1 base at V and 7 bases at J, with 11 bases between. There are 13 residues in the CDR3. CDR3 nucleotide sequence: TGTGCCAGCAGCTTAGGGGCGGCGCGGGAGCAGTACGTC. It is translated as CASSLGAAREQYV.

The rearrangement uses TRBV15 and TRBJ2-5, with 8 positions matching TRBD2. The length of the CDR3 is 17 residues. Trimming at V came to 2 bases and at J to 3 bases, leaving 11 bases not matched to a gene. The germline gives CDR1 LNHNV, CDR2 YYDKDF (reference sequence). CDR3 protein: CATSRTPGGALKETQYF. CDR3 in DNA: TGTGCCACCAGCAGAACCCCCGGGGGGGCCTTAAAAGAGACCCAGTACTTC.

The chain links TRBV7-9 to TRBJ1-5; TRBD1 matches at 8 bases. The CDR3 covers 16 residues. The ends lost 3 bases at V and 11 bases at J; junction bases unmatched: 15. Per germline, CDR1 SEHNR and CDR2 FQNEAQ (reference sequence). This CDR3 reads CASSLGWTGQGSAQHF. The CDR3 bases are TGTGCCAGCAGCTTGGGTTGGACAGGGCAAGGTTCGGCCCAGCATTTT.

This clonotype has just a few counts. The CDR3 bases are TGTGCCAACGCGCCGGGGGGACCTGGCACAGATACGCAGTATTTT. Translating gives CANAPGGPGTDTQYF. This rearrangement joins TRBV7-9 to TRBJ2-3; 7 bases map to TRBD2. The CDR3 has 15 amino acids. Trimming removed 10 bases from V and 1 base from J; junction bases left unmatched: 11. Looked up from germline, CDR1 is SEHNR and CDR2 is FQNEAQ (reference sequence).

There are a few counts of this clonotype. This sequence joins TRBV12-3 or TRBV12-4 and TRBJ2-3, with TRBD1 as a possible D gene (5 bases). The CDR3 has 15 residues. Trimming stripped 1 base from V and 5 bases from J, with 13 bases between. CDR3 in amino acids: CASSLVRPGIDTQYF. CDR3 nucleotides: TGTGCCAGCAGTTTAGTCCGGCCAGGGATAGATACGCAGTATTTT.

This clonotype was detected only a few times. The CDR3 here is CASRISGYNEQYF. CDR3 DNA sequence: TGTGCCAGCAGAATCTCAGGGTACAACGAGCAGTACTTC. The chain recombines TRBV5-6 with TRBJ2-7, with D maybe TRBD1 (5 bases). This CDR3 comprises 13 residues. Between the trimmed V and J ends, which lost 5 bases and 5 bases, there was a span of 14 bases. Per germline, CDR1 SGHDT and CDR2 YYEEEE.

The CDR3 bases are TGCGCCAGCAGCCGAGGACAGTCCTACGAGCAGTACTTC. Amino acid sequence: CASSRGQSYEQYF. V and J are TRBV4-1 and TRBJ2-7, with D perhaps TRBD1 (6 bases). Trimming took off 4 bases at V and 1 base at J, with 8 bases between the two ends. The CDR3 has 13 residues. The germline CDR1 and CDR2 sequences are MGHRA and YSYEKL.

This clonotype occurred a few times. J is TRBJ2-1 and V is TRBV12-3 or TRBV12-4; D unresolved. Trimming removed 1 base at V and 8 bases at J, with 9 bases between. This CDR3 comprises 13 residues. The CDR3 is CASSLGSSDEQFF. In nucleotides, the CDR3 is TGTGCCAGCAGTTTAGGTTCCTCCGATGAGCAGTTCTTC.

This clonotype was picked up many times. The chain carries TRBV11-2 and TRBJ2-1; D may be TRBD1 or TRBD2 (6 bases each). The CDR3 sequence is 14 residues long. Trimming removed 1 base at V and 11 bases at J, with 15 bases between. The germline V gene encodes CDR1 SGHAT and CDR2 FQNNGV. Here the CDR3 DNA reads TGTGCCAGCAGCTTAGGTTCGGGGGCCTATCAGCAGTTCTTC. Translation gives CASSLGSGAYQQFF.

This clonotype was seen a handful of times. This rearrangement joins TRBV2 to TRBJ2-1; no clear D. This CDR3 contains 9 residues. CDR1 and CDR2 from the germline V gene are SNHLY and FYNNEI. The V end lost 7 bases, the J end lost 9 bases, and 4 bases lay between the germline ends. The CDR3 coding sequence is TGTGCCAGCAAGGGTGAGCAGTTCTTC. It yields the protein CASKGEQFF.

This clonotype was seen many times. The rearrangement joins TRBV29-1 to TRBJ2-1, with D uncertain. This CDR3 contains 12 residues. Per the germline V gene, CDR1 is SQVTM and CDR2 is ANQGSEA. Trimming stripped 7 bases from V and 4 bases from J, with 11 bases between. The CDR3 nucleotides read TGCAGCGCTCCTTTTGGTTACAATGAGCAGTTCTTC. This gives the protein CSAPFGYNEQFF.

The rearrangement uses TRBV9 and TRBJ2-6; possible D gene TRBD1, 6 bases. This CDR3 has 16 residues. CDR1 and CDR2 from the germline V gene are SGDLS and YYNGEE. The V gene lost 3 bases and the J gene lost 0 bases, with 10 bases spanning the gap. CDR3 amino acids: CASSGTAYSGANVLTF. The CDR3 coding sequence is TGTGCCAGCAGCGGGACAGCCTACTCTGGGGCCAACGTCCTGACTTTC.

The genes are TRBV4-2 and TRBJ1-4; D is ambiguous. V was cut by 4 bases and J by 7 bases, with 19 bases left in between. There are 16 residues in the CDR3. Looked up from germline, CDR1 is LGHNA and CDR2 is YNFKEQ. DNA of the CDR3: TGTGCCAGCAGCCGCCTTCCGGACCGGGTCGCTGAAAAACTGTTTTTT. Translation: CASSRLPDRVAEKLFF.

In its sample, this clonotype was seen a few times. The rearrangement joins TRBV27 to TRBJ2-1, with TRBD2 identical over 12 bases. The CDR3 has 19 residues. Germline assignment: CDR1 MNHEY and CDR2 SMNVEV (reference sequence). V gave up 2 bases and J gave up 9 bases; unmatched junction bases: 17. The CDR3: CASSLPKGELAGGPGEQFF. CDR3 DNA sequence: TGTGCCAGCAGTTTACCAAAGGGGGAACTAGCGGGGGGCCCCGGTGAGCAGTTCTTC.

This chain links TRBV27 with TRBJ2-1; D is undetermined. Trimming left V 3 bases short and J 2 bases short, with 5 bases between. The CDR3 sequence is 13 residues long. Germline V gene sequence: CDR1 MNHEY, CDR2 SMNVEV (reference sequence). CDR3 DNA sequence: TGTGCCAGCAGTTTTGGAGCCTACAATGAGCAGTTCTTC. Its protein is CASSFGAYNEQFF.

This clonotype was picked up a small number of times. The CDR3 loop is CASSYGSSNYGYTF. The CDR3 DNA is TGTGCCAGCAGTTATGGTTCATCAAACTATGGCTACACCTTC. This chain connects TRBV6-5 to TRBJ1-2; no firm D call. The CDR3 spans 14 residues. V was pared by 3 bases and J by 2 bases, with 10 bases between. Germline V lookup: CDR1 MNHEY, CDR2 SVGAGI.